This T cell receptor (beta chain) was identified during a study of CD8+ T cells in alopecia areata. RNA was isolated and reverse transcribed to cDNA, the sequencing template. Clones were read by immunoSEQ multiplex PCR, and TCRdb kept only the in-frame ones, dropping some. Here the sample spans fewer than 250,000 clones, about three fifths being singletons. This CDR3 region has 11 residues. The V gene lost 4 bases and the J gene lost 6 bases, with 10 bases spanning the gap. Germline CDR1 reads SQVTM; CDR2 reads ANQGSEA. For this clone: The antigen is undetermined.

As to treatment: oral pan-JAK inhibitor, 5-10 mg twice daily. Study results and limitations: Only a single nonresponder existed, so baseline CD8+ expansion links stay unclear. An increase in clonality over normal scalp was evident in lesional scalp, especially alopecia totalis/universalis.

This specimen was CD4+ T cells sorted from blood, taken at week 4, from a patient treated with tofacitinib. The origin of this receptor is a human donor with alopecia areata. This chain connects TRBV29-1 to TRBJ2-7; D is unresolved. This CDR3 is CSVGVALEQYF. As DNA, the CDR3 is TGCAGCGTTGGAGTGGCCCTCGAGCAGTACTTC.